This T cell receptor beta chain stems from a study of blood T cells in healthy people across ages. With each sample, at least 5.5 micrograms of total RNA were extracted. This clonotype has only a few counts. A sample-barcoded 5' primer and a J-beta primer mix were used in a second PCR of about 6 to 12 cycles. All samples gave at least 3 million CDR3-containing paired-end reads. TCRdb called the 5' RACE reads again in MiXCR, with one record for every CDR3 protein. The table includes about 1.8 million distinct CDR3 sequences, just under 50% detected once. The sequencing input was blood. This clonotype originated in a woman in her forties in good health.

The CDR3 region has the DNA TGTGCCAGCAGCCAAGGCGGACCCTTGCTTTACTACGAGCAGTACTTC. Encoded protein: CASSQGGPLLYYEQYF. The chain combines TRBV28 with TRBJ2-7; no reliable D call. Germline V lookup: CDR1 MDHEN, CDR2 SYDVKM. The CDR3 totals 16 residues. V lost 6 bases and J lost 3, with 21 bases in between.